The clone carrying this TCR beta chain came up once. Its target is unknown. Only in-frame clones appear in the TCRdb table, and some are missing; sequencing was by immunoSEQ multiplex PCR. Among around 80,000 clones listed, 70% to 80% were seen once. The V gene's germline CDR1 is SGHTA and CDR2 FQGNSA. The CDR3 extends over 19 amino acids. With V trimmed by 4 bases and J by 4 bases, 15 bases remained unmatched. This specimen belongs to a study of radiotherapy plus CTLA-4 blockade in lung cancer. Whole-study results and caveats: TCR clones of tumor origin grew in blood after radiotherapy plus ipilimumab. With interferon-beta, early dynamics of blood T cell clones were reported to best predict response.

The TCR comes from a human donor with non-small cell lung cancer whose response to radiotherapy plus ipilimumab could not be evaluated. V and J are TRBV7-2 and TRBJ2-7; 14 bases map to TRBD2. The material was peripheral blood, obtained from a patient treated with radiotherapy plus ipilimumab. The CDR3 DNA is TGTGCCAGCAGCTACCCCGGGACTAGCGGGGGACGCCTACTGTACGAGCAGTACTTC. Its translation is CASSYPGTSGGRLLYEQYF.